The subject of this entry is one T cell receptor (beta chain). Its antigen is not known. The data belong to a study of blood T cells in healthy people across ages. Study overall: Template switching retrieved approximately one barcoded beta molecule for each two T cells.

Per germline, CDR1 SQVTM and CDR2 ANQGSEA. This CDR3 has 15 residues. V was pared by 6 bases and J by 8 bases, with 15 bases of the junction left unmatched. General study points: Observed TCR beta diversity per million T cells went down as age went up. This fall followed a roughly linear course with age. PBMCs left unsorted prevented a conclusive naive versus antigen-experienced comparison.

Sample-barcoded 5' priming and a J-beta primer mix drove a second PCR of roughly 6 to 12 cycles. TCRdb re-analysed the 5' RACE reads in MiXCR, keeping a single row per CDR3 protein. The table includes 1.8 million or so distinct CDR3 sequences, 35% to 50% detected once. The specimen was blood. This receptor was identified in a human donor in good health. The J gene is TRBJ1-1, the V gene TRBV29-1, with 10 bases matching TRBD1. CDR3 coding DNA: TGCAGCGTGGATACTCCGGGACAGGGGTACTTAGAAGCTTTCTTT. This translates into CSVDTPGQGYLEAFF.